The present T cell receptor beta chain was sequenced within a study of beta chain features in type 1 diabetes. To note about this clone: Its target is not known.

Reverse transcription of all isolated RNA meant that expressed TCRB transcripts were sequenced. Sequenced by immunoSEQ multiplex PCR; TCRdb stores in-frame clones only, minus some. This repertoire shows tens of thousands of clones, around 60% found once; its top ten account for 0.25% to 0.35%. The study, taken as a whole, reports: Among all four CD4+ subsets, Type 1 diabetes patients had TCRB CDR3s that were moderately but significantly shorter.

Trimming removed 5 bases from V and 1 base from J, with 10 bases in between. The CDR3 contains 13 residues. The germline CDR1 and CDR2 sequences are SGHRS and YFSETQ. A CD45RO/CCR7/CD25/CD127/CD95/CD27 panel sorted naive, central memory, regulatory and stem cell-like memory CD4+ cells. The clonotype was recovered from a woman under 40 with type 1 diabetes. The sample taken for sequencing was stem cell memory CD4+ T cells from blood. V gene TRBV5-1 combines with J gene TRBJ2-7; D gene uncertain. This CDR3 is CASSRRESYEQYF. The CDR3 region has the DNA TGCGCCAGCAGTCGGAGAGAGTCCTACGAGCAGTACTTC.